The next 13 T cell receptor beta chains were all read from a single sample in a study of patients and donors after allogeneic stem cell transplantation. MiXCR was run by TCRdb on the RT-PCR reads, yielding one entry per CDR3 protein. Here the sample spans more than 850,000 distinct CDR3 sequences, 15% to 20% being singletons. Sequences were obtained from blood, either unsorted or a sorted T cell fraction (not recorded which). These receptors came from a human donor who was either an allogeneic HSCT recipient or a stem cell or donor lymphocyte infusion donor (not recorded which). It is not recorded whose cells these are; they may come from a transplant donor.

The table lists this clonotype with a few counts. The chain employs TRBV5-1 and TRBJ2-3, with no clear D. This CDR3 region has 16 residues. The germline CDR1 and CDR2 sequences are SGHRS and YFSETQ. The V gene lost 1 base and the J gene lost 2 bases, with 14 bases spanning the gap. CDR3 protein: CASSLQSRANTDTQYF. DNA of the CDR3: TGCGCCAGCAGCTTGCAGTCCCGTGCGAACACAGATACGCAGTATTTT. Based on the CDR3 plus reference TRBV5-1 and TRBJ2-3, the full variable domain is KAGVTQTPRYLIKTRGQQVTLSCSPISGHRSVSWYQQTPGQGLQFLFEYFSETQRNKGNFPGRFSGRQFSNSRSEMNVSTLELGDSALYLCASSLQSRANTDTQYFGPGTRLTVL.

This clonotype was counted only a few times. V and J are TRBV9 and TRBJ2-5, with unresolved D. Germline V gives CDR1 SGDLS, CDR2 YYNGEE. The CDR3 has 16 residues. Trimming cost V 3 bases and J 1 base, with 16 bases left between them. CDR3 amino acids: CASSAGLGSGQETQYF. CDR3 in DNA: TGTGCCAGCAGCGCCGGTCTAGGGTCGGGCCAAGAGACCCAGTACTTC.

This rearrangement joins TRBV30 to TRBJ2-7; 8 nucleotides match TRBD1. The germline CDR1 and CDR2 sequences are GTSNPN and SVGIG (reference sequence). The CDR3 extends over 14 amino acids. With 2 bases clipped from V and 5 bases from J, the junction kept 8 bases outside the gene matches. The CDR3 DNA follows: TGTGCCTGGAGTCTCTGGACAGGGACTCACGAGCAGTACTTC. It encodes CAWSLWTGTHEQYF. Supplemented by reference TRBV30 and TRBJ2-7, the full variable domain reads SQTIHQWPATLVQPVGSPLSLECTVEGTSNPNLYWYRQAAGRGLQLLFYSVGIGQISSEVPQNLSASRPQDRQFILSSKKLLLSDSGFYLCAWSLWTGTHEQYFGPGTRLTVT.

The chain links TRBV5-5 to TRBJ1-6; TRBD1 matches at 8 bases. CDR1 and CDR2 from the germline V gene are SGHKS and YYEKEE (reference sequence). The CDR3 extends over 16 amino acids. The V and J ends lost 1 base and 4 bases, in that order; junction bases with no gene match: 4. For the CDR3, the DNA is TGTGCCAGCAGCTTGCTCGGGACAGGATATAATTCACCCCTCCACTTT. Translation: CASSLLGTGYNSPLHF.

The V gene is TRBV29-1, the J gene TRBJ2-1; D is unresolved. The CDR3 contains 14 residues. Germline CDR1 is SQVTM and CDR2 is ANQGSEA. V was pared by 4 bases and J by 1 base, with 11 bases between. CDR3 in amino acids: CSVGKTDSYNEQFF. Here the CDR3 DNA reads TGCAGCGTTGGAAAGACGGATTCCTACAATGAGCAGTTCTTC.

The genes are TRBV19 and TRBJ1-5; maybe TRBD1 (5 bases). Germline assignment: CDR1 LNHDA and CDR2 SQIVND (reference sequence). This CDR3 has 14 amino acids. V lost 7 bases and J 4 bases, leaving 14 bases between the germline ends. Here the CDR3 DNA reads TGTGCCAGTACGGGCCAGGGATATAATCAGCCCCAGCATTTT. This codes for CASTGQGYNQPQHF.

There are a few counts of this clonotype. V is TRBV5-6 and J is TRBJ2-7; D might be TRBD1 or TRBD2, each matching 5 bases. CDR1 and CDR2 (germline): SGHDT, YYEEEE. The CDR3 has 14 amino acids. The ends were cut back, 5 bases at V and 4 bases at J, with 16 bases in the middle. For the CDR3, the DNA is TGTGCCAGCAGGGGAAGGGACGGTTATTACGAGCAGTACTTC. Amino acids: CASRGRDGYYEQYF.

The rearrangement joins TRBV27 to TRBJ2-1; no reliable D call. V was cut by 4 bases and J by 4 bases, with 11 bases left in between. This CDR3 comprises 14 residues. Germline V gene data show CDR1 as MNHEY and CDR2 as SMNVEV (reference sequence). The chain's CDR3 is CASSSMGPYNEQFF. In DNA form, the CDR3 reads TGTGCCAGCAGTTCCATGGGCCCTTACAATGAGCAGTTCTTC.

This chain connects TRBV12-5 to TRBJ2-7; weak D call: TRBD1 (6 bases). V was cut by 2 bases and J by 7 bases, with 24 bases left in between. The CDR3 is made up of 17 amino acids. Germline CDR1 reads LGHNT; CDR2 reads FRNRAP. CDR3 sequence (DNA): TGTGCTAGTGGTTTGTTCCCCCGGGACACCGAGTTTGGGGAGCAGTACTTC. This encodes CASGLFPRDTEFGEQYF.

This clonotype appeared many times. The CDR3 region is CASLLSLDRGHQPQHF. CDR3 DNA: TGTGCCAGCCTCCTGAGTCTGGACAGGGGCCATCAGCCCCAGCATTTT. This chain links TRBV12-3 or TRBV12-4 with TRBJ1-5; TRBD1 aligns across 9 bases. This CDR3 region has 16 residues. The V segment lost 8 bases and the J segment 5 bases; nucleotides outside the gene matches: 13.

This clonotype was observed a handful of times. The CDR3 DNA sequence: TGCAGTGCTGGGCCGGGGGCCGAGACCCAGTACTTC. Its translation: CSAGPGAETQYF. J is TRBJ2-5 and V is TRBV20-1; either TRBD1 or TRBD2 may supply D (6 bases each). V dropped 5 bases and J dropped 5 bases, with 12 bases sitting between them. CDR3 length: 12 amino acids. Germline V gives CDR1 DFQATT, CDR2 SNEGSKA (reference sequence).

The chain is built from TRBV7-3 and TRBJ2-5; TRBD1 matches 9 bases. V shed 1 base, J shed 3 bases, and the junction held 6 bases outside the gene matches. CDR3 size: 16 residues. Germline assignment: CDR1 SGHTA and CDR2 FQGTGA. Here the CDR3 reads CASSLRTGVAKETQYF. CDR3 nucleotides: TGTGCCAGCAGCTTAAGGACAGGGGTGGCCAAAGAGACCCAGTACTTC.

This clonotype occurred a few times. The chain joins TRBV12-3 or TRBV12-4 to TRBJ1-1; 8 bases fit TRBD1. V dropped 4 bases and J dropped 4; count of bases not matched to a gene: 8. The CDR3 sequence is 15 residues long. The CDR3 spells CASSSRTGKFTEAFF. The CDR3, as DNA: TGTGCCAGCAGTTCACGGACAGGGAAGTTCACTGAAGCTTTCTTT.